The table lists the clone carrying this T cell receptor (beta chain) with a few counts. Its cognate antigen is unknown. RNA transcripts served as the template for amplifying TCR beta CDR3 regions. Primed by the HTBI set, a first-round RT-PCR was run on the TCR CDR3. One entry per CDR3 protein, called by TCRdb with MiXCR from the multiplex PCR reads. The sample gives 660,000 or so distinct CDR3 sequences, 45% of which show up once; about 7.7% is in the top ten. Uncontrolled infection, other autoimmune disease, pregnancy and lactation each barred patients from inclusion. These data are taken from a study of T cells in Graves' hyperthyroidism and ophthalmopathy. Trimming removed 2 bases at V and 5 bases at J, with 9 bases between. Germline values: CDR1 DFQATT, CDR2 SNEGSKA (reference sequence). The CDR3 is made up of 12 amino acids. Overall study results and limits: Stable hyperthyroidism and ophthalmopathy were separated using 13 V-J signatures. The majority of expanded thyroid clonotypes above 0.001 also appeared in blood.

What was sequenced was peripheral blood or thyroid tissue (not recorded which). The genes are TRBV20-1 and TRBJ2-5; TRBD1 or TRBD2 may be the D gene (5 bases each). This TCR was recovered from an adult man with Graves' disease, either hyperthyroidism or ophthalmopathy (not recorded which). The CDR3 region has the DNA TGCAGTGCTAGATCCAGGGAGGAGACCCAGTACTTC. Amino acid sequence: CSARSREETQYF.